Below are 6 T cell receptor beta chains sequenced from a single sample in a study of blood T cell repertoires in COVID-19. Profiled with immunoSEQ multiplex PCR; TCRdb holds only in-frame clones, not every one. This table holds about 250,000 clones, 65% to 90% found once. The sequencing sample was made of peripheral blood. Receptors were obtained from a man between 45 and 60 years old with active or convalescent COVID-19.

Points on this clone: The identical CDR3 is also encoded by other nucleotide sequences in the sample. This chain joins TRBV5-1 and TRBJ2-7; 8 bases align to TRBD2. The CDR3 consists of 14 residues. Germline V gene data show CDR1 as SGHRS and CDR2 as YFSETQ. Germline trimming cut 2 bases from V and 0 bases from J; bases unmatched to any gene: 1. The CDR3 sequence: CASSLSGSSYEQYF. Written as DNA, the CDR3 is TGCGCCAGCAGCTTAAGCGGGAGCTCCTACGAGCAGTACTTC.

This clone was detected a few times. The CDR3 spells CASSLTGAQGYTF. As DNA, the CDR3 is TGTGCCAGCAGCTTAACAGGGGCTCAGGGCTACACCTTC. The J gene is TRBJ1-2, the V gene TRBV5-4, with 7 bases aligning to TRBD1. V lost 2 bases to trimming and J lost 8 bases; unmatched junction nucleotides: 6. Germline CDR1 and CDR2: SGHNT and YYREEE (reference sequence). The CDR3 spans 13 residues.

This chain connects TRBV2 to TRBJ2-5, with a tentative D call TRBD1 (6 bases). With 6 bases removed from V and 3 bases from J, the gap between germline ends came to 14 bases. Per the germline V gene, CDR1 is SNHLY and CDR2 is FYNNEI. This CDR3 spans 14 amino acids. The CDR3 loop is CASRDQDRKETQYF. The DNA for the CDR3 is TGTGCCAGCAGAGACCAGGACAGAAAAGAGACCCAGTACTTC.

J is TRBJ1-2 and V is TRBV28; TRBD1 matches at 8 bases. Germline trimming cut 3 bases from V and 5 bases from J; bases unmatched to any gene: 11. From germline, CDR1 is MDHEN and CDR2 SYDVKM. The CDR3 contains 16 residues. Here the CDR3 reads CASSLGRWQGAYGYTF. In nucleotides, the CDR3 is TGTGCCAGCAGTTTGGGGCGGTGGCAGGGGGCTTATGGCTACACCTTC.

This sequence joins TRBV4-2 and TRBJ2-3, with 8 positions matching TRBD2. The CDR3 has 14 residues. Germline V gene sequence: CDR1 LGHNA, CDR2 YNFKEQ. V gave up 5 bases and J gave up 3 bases; unmatched junction bases: 4. The CDR3 sequence: CASSAGGGTDTQYF. CDR3 nucleotide sequence: TGTGCCAGCAGCGCGGGAGGAGGAACAGATACGCAGTATTTT.

The gene calls are TRBV19 and TRBJ2-1; 10 bases line up with TRBD1. CDR3 size: 15 residues. Trimming took 5 bases from V and 4 from J; bases not matched to a gene: 5. Germline V CDR1 and CDR2: LNHDA, SQIVND (reference sequence). The CDR3 DNA reads as TGTGCCAGTAGTGCCCGGGACAGGGGATACAATGAGCAGTTCTTC. It specifies CASSARDRGYNEQFF.